The clone carrying this T cell receptor (beta chain) was counted many times. The antigen is unknown. Unique molecular identifiers were attached to individual cDNA molecules. MiXCR, run by TCRdb on the 5' RACE reads, gives a single entry per CDR3 protein. The sample lists about 59,000 distinct CDR3 sequences, over 10% seen once, with about a tenth in the top ten. The CDR3 runs 14 residues. V was clipped by 3 bases and J by 5 bases; unmatched bases: 5. Germline V gene sequence: CDR1 LNHDA, CDR2 SQIVND (reference sequence). The data belong to a study of early T cells in non-severe SARS-CoV-2 infection. Overall study: Sequencing was performed on bulk RNA from unsorted whole blood, leaving chains unpaired.

Study-level results: VDJdb-based matching was biased toward anti-spike CD8 responses and missed private and CD4 specificities.

This specimen consisted of whole blood, obtained at baseline. This sequence was found in an adult who was a healthcare worker with PCR-confirmed SARS-CoV-2 infection or an uninfected control (not recorded which). The chain has TRBV19 and TRBJ2-7, with TRBD1 matching over 9 bases. CDR3 DNA sequence: TGTGCCAGTAGTATGCAGGGACAGGGCCACGAGCAGTACTTC. This encodes CASSMQGQGHEQYF.